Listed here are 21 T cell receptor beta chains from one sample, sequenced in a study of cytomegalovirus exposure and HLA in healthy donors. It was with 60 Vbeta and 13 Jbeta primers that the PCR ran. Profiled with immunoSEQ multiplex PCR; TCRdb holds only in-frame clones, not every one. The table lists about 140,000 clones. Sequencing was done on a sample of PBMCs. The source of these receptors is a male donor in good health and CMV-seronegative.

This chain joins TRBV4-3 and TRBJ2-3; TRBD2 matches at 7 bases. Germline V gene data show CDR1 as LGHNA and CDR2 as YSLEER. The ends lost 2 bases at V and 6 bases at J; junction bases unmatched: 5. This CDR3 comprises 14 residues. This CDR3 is CASSQPGGSDTQYF. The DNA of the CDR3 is TGCGCCAGCAGCCAACCGGGGGGATCTGATACGCAGTATTTT.

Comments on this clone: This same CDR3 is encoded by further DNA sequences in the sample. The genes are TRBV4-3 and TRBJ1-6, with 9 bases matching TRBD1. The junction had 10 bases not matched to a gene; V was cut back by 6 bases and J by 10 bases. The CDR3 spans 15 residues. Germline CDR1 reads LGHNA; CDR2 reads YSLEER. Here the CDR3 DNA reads TGCGCCAGCAGTCAGGGGGGGACAGGGAGATCACCCCTCCACTTT. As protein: CASSQGGTGRSPLHF.

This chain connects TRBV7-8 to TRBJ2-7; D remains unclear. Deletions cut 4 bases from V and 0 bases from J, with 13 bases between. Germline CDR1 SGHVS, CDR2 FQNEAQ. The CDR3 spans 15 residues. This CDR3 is CASSSRLRSSYEQYF. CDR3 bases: TGTGCCAGCAGCTCGAGGTTACGAAGCTCCTACGAGCAGTACTTC.

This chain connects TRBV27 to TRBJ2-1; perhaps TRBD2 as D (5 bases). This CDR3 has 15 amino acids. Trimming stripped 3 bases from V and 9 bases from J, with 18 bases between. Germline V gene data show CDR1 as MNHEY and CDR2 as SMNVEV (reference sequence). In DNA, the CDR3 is TGTGCCAGCAGTTTTAGCGCTAGCCCAATGTTTGAGCAGTTCTTC. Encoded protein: CASSFSASPMFEQFF.

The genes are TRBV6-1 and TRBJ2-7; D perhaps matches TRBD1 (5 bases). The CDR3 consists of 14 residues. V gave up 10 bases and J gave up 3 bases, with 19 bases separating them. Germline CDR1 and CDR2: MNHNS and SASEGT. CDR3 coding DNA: TGTGCCATCCGGCTCGACAGCTCAATCTACGAGCAGTACTTC. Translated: CAIRLDSSIYEQYF.

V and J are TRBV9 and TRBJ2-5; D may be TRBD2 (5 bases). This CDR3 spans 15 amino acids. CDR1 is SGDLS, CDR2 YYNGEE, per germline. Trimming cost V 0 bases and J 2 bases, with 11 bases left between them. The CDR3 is CASSVAWGVQETQYF. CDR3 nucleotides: TGTGCCAGCAGCGTAGCCTGGGGAGTACAAGAGACCCAGTACTTC.

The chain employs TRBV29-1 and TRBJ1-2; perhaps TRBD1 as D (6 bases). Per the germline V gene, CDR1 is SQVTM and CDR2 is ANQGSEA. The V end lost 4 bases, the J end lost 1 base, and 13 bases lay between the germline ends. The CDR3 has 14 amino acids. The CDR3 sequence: CSVGGGAFNYGYTF. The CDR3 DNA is TGCAGCGTTGGTGGGGGGGCCTTTAACTATGGCTACACCTTC.

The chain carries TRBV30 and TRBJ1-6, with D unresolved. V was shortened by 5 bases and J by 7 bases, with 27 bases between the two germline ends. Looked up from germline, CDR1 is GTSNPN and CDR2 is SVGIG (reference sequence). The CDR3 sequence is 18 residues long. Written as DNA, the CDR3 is TGTGCCTGGGCCCAAATTTTGGAGGCTGTCTTGGGCAATTCACCCCTCCACTTT. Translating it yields CAWAQILEAVLGNSPLHF.

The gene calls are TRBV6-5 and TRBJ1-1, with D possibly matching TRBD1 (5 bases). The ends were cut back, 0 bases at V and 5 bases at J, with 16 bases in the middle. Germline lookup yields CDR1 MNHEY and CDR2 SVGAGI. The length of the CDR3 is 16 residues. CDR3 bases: TGTGCCAGCAGTTACTCGATGTCGCGGGGCTTAACTGAAGCTTTCTTT. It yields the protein CASSYSMSRGLTEAFF.

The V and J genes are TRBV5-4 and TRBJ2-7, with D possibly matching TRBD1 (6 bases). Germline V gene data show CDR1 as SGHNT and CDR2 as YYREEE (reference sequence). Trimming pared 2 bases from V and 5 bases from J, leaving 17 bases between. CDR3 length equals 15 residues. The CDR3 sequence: CASSFYRERHHEQYF. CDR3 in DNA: TGTGCCAGCAGCTTCTACAGGGAACGACACCACGAGCAGTACTTC.

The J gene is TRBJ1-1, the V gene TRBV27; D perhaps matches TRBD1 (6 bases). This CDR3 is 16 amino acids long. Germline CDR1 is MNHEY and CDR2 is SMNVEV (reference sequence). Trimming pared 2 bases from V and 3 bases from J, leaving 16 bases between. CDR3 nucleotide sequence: TGTGCCAGCAGTTTAAAGAGAGGGAGGGGGGACACTGAAGCTTTCTTT. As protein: CASSLKRGRGDTEAFF.

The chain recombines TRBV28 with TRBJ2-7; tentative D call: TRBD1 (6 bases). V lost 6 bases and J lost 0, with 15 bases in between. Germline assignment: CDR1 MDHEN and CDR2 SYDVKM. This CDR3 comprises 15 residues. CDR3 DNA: TGTGCCAGCAGCAAGACAGGTTACAGCTCCTACGAGCAGTACTTC. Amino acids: CASSKTGYSSYEQYF. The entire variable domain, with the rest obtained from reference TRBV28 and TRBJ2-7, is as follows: DVKVTQSSRYLVKRTGEKVFLECVQDMDHENMFWYRQDPGLGLRLIYFSYDVKMKEKGDIPEGYSVSREKKERFSLILESASTNQTSMYLCASSKTGYSSYEQYFGPGTRLTVT.

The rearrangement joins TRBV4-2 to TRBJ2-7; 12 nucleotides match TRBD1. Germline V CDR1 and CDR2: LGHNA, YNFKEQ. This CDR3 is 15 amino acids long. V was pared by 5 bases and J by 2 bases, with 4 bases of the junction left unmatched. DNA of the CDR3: TGTGCCAGCAGCGACCGGGACAGGGGGCCCTACGAGCAGTACTTC. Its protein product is CASSDRDRGPYEQYF.

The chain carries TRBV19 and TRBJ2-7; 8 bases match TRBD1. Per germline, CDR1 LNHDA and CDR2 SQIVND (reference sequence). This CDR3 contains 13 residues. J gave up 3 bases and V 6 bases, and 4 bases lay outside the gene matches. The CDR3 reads CASSAGGYYEQYF. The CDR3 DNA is TGTGCCAGTAGCGCAGGGGGCTACTACGAGCAGTACTTC.

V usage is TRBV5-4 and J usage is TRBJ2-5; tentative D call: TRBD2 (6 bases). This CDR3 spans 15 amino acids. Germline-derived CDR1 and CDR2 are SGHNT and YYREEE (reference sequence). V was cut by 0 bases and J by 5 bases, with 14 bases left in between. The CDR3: CASSLAGGGSETQYF. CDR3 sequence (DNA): TGTGCCAGCAGCTTGGCCGGGGGTGGGAGCGAGACCCAGTACTTC.

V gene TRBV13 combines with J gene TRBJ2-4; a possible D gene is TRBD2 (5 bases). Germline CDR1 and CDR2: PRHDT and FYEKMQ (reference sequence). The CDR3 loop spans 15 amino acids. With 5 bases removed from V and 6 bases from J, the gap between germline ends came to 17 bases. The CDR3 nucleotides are TGTGCCAGCAGCGAACCCACGGTCGAGGGAAACATTCAGTACTTC. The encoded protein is CASSEPTVEGNIQYF.

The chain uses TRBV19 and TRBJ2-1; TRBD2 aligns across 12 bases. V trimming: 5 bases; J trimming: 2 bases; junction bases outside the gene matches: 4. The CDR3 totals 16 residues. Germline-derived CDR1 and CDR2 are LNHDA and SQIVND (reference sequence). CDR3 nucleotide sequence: TGTGCCAGTAGTTCGACTAGCGGGAGACCCTACAATGAGCAGTTCTTC. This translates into CASSSTSGRPYNEQFF.

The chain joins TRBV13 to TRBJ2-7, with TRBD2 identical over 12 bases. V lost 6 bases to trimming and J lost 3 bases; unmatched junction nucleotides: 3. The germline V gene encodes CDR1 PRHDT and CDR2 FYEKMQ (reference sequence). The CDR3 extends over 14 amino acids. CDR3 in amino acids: CASSLAGGIYEQYF. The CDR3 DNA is TGTGCCAGCAGTCTAGCGGGGGGGATCTACGAGCAGTACTTC.

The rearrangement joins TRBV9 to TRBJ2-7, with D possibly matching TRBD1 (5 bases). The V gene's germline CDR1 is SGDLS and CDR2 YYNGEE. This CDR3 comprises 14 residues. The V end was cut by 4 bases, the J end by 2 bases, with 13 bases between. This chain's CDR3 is CASSPQTVAYEQYF. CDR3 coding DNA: TGTGCCAGCAGCCCTCAGACAGTTGCCTACGAGCAGTACTTC.

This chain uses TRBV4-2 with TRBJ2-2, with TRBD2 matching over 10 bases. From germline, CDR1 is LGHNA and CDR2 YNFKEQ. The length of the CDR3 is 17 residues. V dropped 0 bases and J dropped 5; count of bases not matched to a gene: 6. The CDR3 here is CASSQEVTSGLTGELFF. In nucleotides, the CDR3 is TGTGCCAGCAGCCAAGAAGTGACTAGCGGGTTAACCGGGGAGCTGTTTTTT.

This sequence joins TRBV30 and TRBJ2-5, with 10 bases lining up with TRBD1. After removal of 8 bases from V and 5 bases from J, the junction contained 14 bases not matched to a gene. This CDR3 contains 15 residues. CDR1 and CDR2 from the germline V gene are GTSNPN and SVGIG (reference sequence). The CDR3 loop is CAGHRDRGALETQYF. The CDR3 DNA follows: TGTGCCGGTCACCGGGACAGGGGCGCCCTTGAGACCCAGTACTTC.